One and the same sample provided the 29 T cell receptor beta chains below, sequenced in a study of CD4 T cells in relation to SARS-CoV-2 and coronaviruses. The assay was immunoSEQ multiplex PCR, and TCRdb's table has in-frame clones only and misses some. Among 15,000 to 20,000 clones, about 70% were seen once, and the ten largest hold 30%. CD4+ T cells from unexposed donors were obtained before the COVID-19 pandemic (2011-2018). Isolation of CD4+ T cells took place after roughly nine days in culture. These receptors' antigens are unknown. The sample consisted of CD4+ T cells from PBMCs, cultured in vitro. Receptors were obtained from a human donor in good health.

On this clone: The sample carries other DNA sequences with the same CDR3. The gene calls are TRBV3-1 (or the pseudogene TRBV3-2) and TRBJ2-1; 14 bases are shared with TRBD2. Germline V gene data show CDR1 as LGHDT and CDR2 as YNNKEL (reference sequence). The CDR3 contains 15 residues. V was pared by 4 bases and J by 9 bases, with 5 bases of the junction left unmatched. DNA for the CDR3: TGTGCCAGCAGCCTCGGACTAGCGGGAGGATTTGAGCAGTTCTTC. Protein sequence: CASSLGLAGGFEQFF.

This clone was seen just once. J is TRBJ1-2 and V is TRBV2; D might be TRBD1 (5 bases). The CDR3 covers 12 residues. Trimming took 2 bases from V and 8 from J, leaving 9 bases between them. The germline V gene encodes CDR1 SNHLY and CDR2 FYNNEI. DNA for the CDR3: TGTGCCAGCAGTGAATTTGGGGGAGGCTACACCTTC. This codes for CASSEFGGGYTF.

The chain couples TRBV9 to TRBJ2-7, with D perhaps TRBD2 (6 bases). V shed 4 bases and J shed 1 base, with 12 bases lying between them. This CDR3 contains 14 residues. Germline V gene sequence: CDR1 SGDLS, CDR2 YYNGEE. CDR3 sequence: CASSYGTASYEQYF. DNA of the CDR3: TGTGCCAGCAGCTATGGGACTGCTTCCTACGAGCAGTACTTC.

The chain is built from TRBV24-1 and TRBJ1-1, with TRBD1 matching over 7 bases. The CDR3 covers 13 residues. The ends lost 4 bases at V and 13 bases at J; junction bases unmatched: 11. From germline, CDR1 is KGHDR and CDR2 SFDVKD. CDR3 nucleotides: TGTGCCACCAGTGACCGGAACTGTAGACAGGGTTTCTTT. Translating gives CATSDRNCRQGFF.

Written as DNA, the CDR3 is TGTGCCAGCAGCCGAACAGGGGGCGCAGAGACCCAGTACTTC. It encodes CASSRTGGAETQYF. This sequence joins TRBV7-9 and TRBJ2-5; 9 bases line up with TRBD1. Germline loops: CDR1 SEHNR, CDR2 FQNEAQ (reference sequence). The CDR3 is 14 residues long. The V segment lost 5 bases and the J segment 4 bases; nucleotides outside the gene matches: 5.

The chain uses TRBV20-1 and TRBJ2-1; 11 nucleotides agree with TRBD2. The CDR3 contains 16 residues. CDR1 and CDR2 from the germline V gene are DFQATT and SNEGSKA (reference sequence). V shed 3 bases, J shed 10 bases, and the junction held 14 bases outside the gene matches. CDR3 sequence: CSASLLIAGGRGEQFF. CDR3 in DNA: TGCAGTGCTAGTCTACTAATAGCGGGAGGGCGGGGGGAGCAGTTCTTC.

This rearrangement joins TRBV10-1 to TRBJ2-7; 7 nucleotides agree with TRBD1. This CDR3 is 16 amino acids long. V lost 2 bases to trimming and J lost 0 bases; unmatched junction nucleotides: 7. Germline CDR1 reads WNHNN; CDR2 reads SYGVQD (reference sequence). The DNA for the CDR3 is TGCGCCAGCAGTGAGGAGTGGGACAGTATCTCCTACGAGCAGTACTTC. As protein: CASSEEWDSISYEQYF.

The sample holds one count of this clone. This sequence joins TRBV7-7 and TRBJ2-3; TRBD2 matches at 10 bases. Trimming removed 2 bases from V and 5 bases from J; junction bases left unmatched: 4. Germline V gene lookup returns CDR1 SSHAT and CDR2 FNYEAQ (reference sequence). This CDR3 contains 15 residues. The CDR3 DNA reads TGTGCCAGCAGCTTATCTAGCGGGAGTAAAGATACGCAGTATTTT. It yields the protein CASSLSSGSKDTQYF.

The chain links TRBV5-1 to TRBJ2-3; 11 positions match TRBD2. Per germline, CDR1 SGHRS and CDR2 YFSETQ. The J segment lost 2 bases and the V segment lost 3 bases, leaving 5 bases of the junction unmatched. This CDR3 is 16 amino acids long. The CDR3 reads CASSSGLAGSTDTQYF. CDR3 bases: TGCGCCAGCAGCTCCGGACTAGCGGGTTCCACAGATACGCAGTATTTT.

The chain combines TRBV5-6 with TRBJ2-5; D possibly corresponds to TRBD2 (6 bases). The CDR3 runs to 15 residues. Germline V gene data show CDR1 as SGHDT and CDR2 as YYEEEE. V was pared by 6 bases and J by 5 bases, with 20 bases between. CDR3 sequence reads: CASTFVRGNGETQYF. CDR3 nucleotides: TGTGCCAGCACCTTCGTACGGGGGAATGGGGAGACCCAGTACTTC.

The V and J genes are TRBV28 and TRBJ1-2; 9 bases fit TRBD1. There are 13 residues in the CDR3. The ends lost 6 bases at V and 6 bases at J; junction bases unmatched: 5. Per germline, CDR1 MDHEN and CDR2 SYDVKM. DNA for the CDR3: TGTGCCAGCAGGTTACAGGGGGCTAATGGCTACACCTTC. Translating it yields CASRLQGANGYTF.

The chain employs TRBV11-2 and TRBJ2-1, with D unresolved. Trimming stripped 3 bases from V and 0 bases from J, with 12 bases between. Germline V gives CDR1 SGHAT, CDR2 FQNNGV. CDR3 length equals 16 residues. This CDR3 is CASSFARLHSYNEQFF. CDR3 sequence (DNA): TGTGCCAGCAGCTTCGCCCGCCTGCACTCCTACAATGAGCAGTTCTTC.

This chain connects TRBV7-6 to TRBJ1-1; a weak D match, TRBD1 (6 bases). The CDR3 extends over 15 amino acids. Germline assignment: CDR1 SGHVS and CDR2 FNYEAQ. V lost 1 base and J 2 bases, leaving 11 bases between the germline ends. The CDR3 DNA follows: TGTGCCAGCAGCTTAGGGGGGCGCCTAAACACTGAAGCTTTCTTT. This translates into CASSLGGRLNTEAFF. Full variable domain (remainder filled in from reference TRBV7-6 and TRBJ1-1): GAGVSQSPRYKVTKRGQDVALRCDPISGHVSLYWYRQALGQGPEFLTYFNYEAQQDKSGLPNDRFSAERPEGSISTLTIQRTEQRDSAMYRCASSLGGRLNTEAFFGQGTRLTVV.

This chain joins TRBV11-1 and TRBJ2-7; 7 bases map to TRBD2. Unmatched junction bases numbered 8, after V lost 3 bases and J lost 0 bases. CDR3 length equals 16 residues. Germline CDR1 reads SGHAT; CDR2 reads FQDESV (reference sequence). CDR3 amino acids: CASSFRTGRSSYEQYF. The CDR3 DNA reads TGTGCCAGCAGCTTTAGAACCGGGAGGAGCTCCTACGAGCAGTACTTC.

The CDR3 loop is CASSQGTSGRIDEQFF. As DNA, the CDR3 is TGTGCCAGCAGCCAGGGGACTAGCGGGAGGATCGATGAGCAGTTCTTC. This chain connects TRBV14 to TRBJ2-1; 15 positions agree with TRBD2. J gave up 8 bases and V 3 bases, and 5 bases lay outside the gene matches. The CDR3 sequence is 16 residues long. CDR1 is SGHDN, CDR2 FVKESK, per germline.

This chain links TRBV28 with TRBJ2-3; weak D call: TRBD2 (9 bases). From germline, CDR1 is MDHEN and CDR2 SYDVKM. The CDR3 is made up of 22 amino acids. V was shortened by 5 bases and J by 0 bases, with 33 bases between the two germline ends. The CDR3 region has the DNA TGTGCCAGCAGTCCCGGACAGGGTTCGGTCCGACTAGCGGCCCCTAGCACAGATACGCAGTATTTT. It is translated as CASSPGQGSVRLAAPSTDTQYF.

This rearrangement joins TRBV12-3 or TRBV12-4 to TRBJ1-2; a weak D match, TRBD1 (6 bases). This CDR3 contains 11 residues. V was pared by 8 bases and J by 7 bases, with 11 bases between. The CDR3 sequence: CASQGFSGYTF. As DNA, the CDR3 is TGTGCCAGCCAGGGGTTCTCTGGCTACACCTTC.

This chain connects TRBV5-6 to TRBJ2-7; the D call may be TRBD1 or TRBD2 (5 bases each). CDR3 length: 18 residues. CDR1 and CDR2 (germline): SGHDT, YYEEEE. V shed 0 bases and J shed 5 bases, with 24 bases lying between them. DNA for the CDR3: TGTGCCAGCAGCTTGGTAGTGTTAGGGGACGCGGCCATCCACGAGCAGTACTTC. Amino acids: CASSLVVLGDAAIHEQYF.

The chain is built from TRBV11-2 and TRBJ2-5; 7 bases are shared with TRBD1. J gave up 5 bases and V 1 base, and 10 bases lay outside the gene matches. The CDR3 consists of 16 residues. Germline lookup yields CDR1 SGHAT and CDR2 FQNNGV. The CDR3: CASSLGDRDSKETQYF. The CDR3 nucleotides read TGTGCCAGCAGCTTAGGCGACAGGGATTCCAAGGAGACCCAGTACTTC.

This chain uses TRBV4-1 with TRBJ2-7; no firm D call. Germline V gene sequence: CDR1 MGHRA, CDR2 YSYEKL. The CDR3 runs to 14 residues. V was cut by 2 bases and J by 0 bases, with 8 bases left in between. The CDR3 sequence: CASSQREDSYEQYF. The CDR3 DNA sequence: TGCGCCAGCAGCCAAAGAGAGGACTCCTACGAGCAGTACTTC.

A few counts support this clone. V gene TRBV3-1 (or the pseudogene TRBV3-2) combines with J gene TRBJ1-2; no firm D call. V was cut by 5 bases and J by 3 bases, with 22 bases left in between. The germline gives CDR1 LGHDT, CDR2 YNNKEL (reference sequence). This CDR3 has 17 amino acids. The CDR3 sequence: CASSYDFPRPGDYGYTF. In DNA form, the CDR3 reads TGTGCCAGCAGCTACGATTTCCCCAGACCGGGCGACTATGGCTACACCTTC.

The chain recombines TRBV29-1 with TRBJ1-2, with D perhaps matching TRBD1 (6 bases). CDR1 and CDR2 from the germline V gene are SQVTM and ANQGSEA. This CDR3 comprises 12 residues. Trimming shortened V by 7 bases and J by 6 bases, and 15 bases separated the two germline ends. In DNA, the CDR3 is TGCAGCGCCCTGACAGGTTCAGATGGCTACACCTTC. It yields the protein CSALTGSDGYTF. The whole variable domain, remainder taken from reference TRBV29-1 and TRBJ1-2, is SAVISQKPSRDICQRGTSLTIQCQVDSQVTMMFWYRQQPGQSLTLIATANQGSEATYESGFVIDKFPISRPNLTFSTLTVSNMSPEDSSIYLCSALTGSDGYTFGSGTRLTVV.

The chain combines TRBV4-1 with TRBJ1-1; the D is unclear. CDR1 and CDR2 from the germline V gene are MGHRA and YSYEKL. This CDR3 has 13 residues. Trimming took 3 bases from V and 6 from J, leaving 11 bases between them. Written as DNA, the CDR3 is TGCGCCAGCAGCCAGGACCTCCCTCCTGAAGCTTTCTTT. Translated: CASSQDLPPEAFF.

V gene TRBV5-5 combines with J gene TRBJ2-7; D gene unclear. CDR3 length: 11 residues. V was pared by 0 bases and J by 9 bases, with 7 bases between. Germline CDR1 reads SGHKS; CDR2 reads YYEKEE (reference sequence). CDR3 DNA: TGTGCCAGCAGCTTGGGTGGTTGGCAGTACTTC. It specifies CASSLGGWQYF.

The chain has TRBV6-1 and TRBJ2-6, with 8 bases matching TRBD1. The CDR3 covers 18 residues. V shed 2 bases and J 0 bases; nucleotides not matched to a gene: 6. CDR1 MNHNS and CDR2 SASEGT come from the germline V gene. CDR3 in amino acids: CASSERGTGYSGANVLTF. CDR3 nucleotides: TGTGCCAGCAGTGAACGGGGGACAGGTTACTCTGGGGCCAACGTCCTGACTTTC.

This chain joins TRBV12-3 or TRBV12-4 and TRBJ2-1; TRBD1 or TRBD2 may be the D gene (5 bases each). CDR3 size: 12 residues. V gave up 2 bases and J gave up 9 bases, with 8 bases separating them. The CDR3 sequence: CASSLQGREQFF. The CDR3 DNA reads TGTGCCAGCAGTTTACAGGGACGTGAGCAGTTCTTC.

This clone was counted a single time. J is TRBJ2-1 and V is TRBV5-1; 7 nucleotides agree with TRBD2. Germline CDR1 reads SGHRS; CDR2 reads YFSETQ. With 4 bases clipped from V and 6 bases from J, the junction kept 10 bases outside the gene matches. The CDR3 sequence is 15 residues long. For the CDR3, the DNA is TGCGCCAGCAGCCGCAGACTAGCCGACAGCAATGAGCAGTTCTTC. It is translated as CASSRRLADSNEQFF.

The chain carries TRBV19 and TRBJ2-1; no definite D call. Trimming shortened V by 5 bases and J by 7 bases, and 6 bases separated the two germline ends. This CDR3 spans 11 amino acids. Germline V gives CDR1 LNHDA, CDR2 SQIVND (reference sequence). In nucleotides, the CDR3 is TGTGCCAGTAGTGTTCTTAATGAGCAGTTCTTC. Residues: CASSVLNEQFF.

The chain employs TRBV7-9 and TRBJ1-6; D call uncertain. The CDR3 has 14 residues. V lost 0 bases to trimming and J lost 9 bases, with 9 bases between them. Germline lookup yields CDR1 SEHNR and CDR2 FQNEAQ (reference sequence). The CDR3 loop reads CASSLASGGSPLHF. CDR3 DNA: TGTGCCAGCAGCTTAGCGTCCGGAGGTTCACCCCTCCACTTT.